This T cell receptor (beta chain) was identified in a study of T cell responses to AZD1222 COVID-19 vaccine. The overall study: Whether given at about 4 or about 12 weeks, second doses were pooled. General study points: Spike was spanned by vaccine-associated CD4 TCRs, with dominance at 160-218 and 743-854. Most donors were white British, females outnumbered males, and clonal diversity was possibly underestimated. The number of AZD1222 recipients seropositive at baseline was only 6 or 7.

Details on this clone: Its antigen is currently unknown.

TCRdb keeps only in-frame clones here, not all; method: immunoSEQ multiplex PCR. The profile shows 150,000 to 200,000 clones, almost 95% of them singletons. The CDR3 is 14 amino acids. Trimming took off 4 bases at V and 1 base at J, with 12 bases between the two ends. Germline CDR1 and CDR2: SQVTM and ANQGSEA. This TCR was sampled from an adult in good health. Source: peripheral blood, taken on day 0 of AZD1222 vaccination. V gene TRBV29-1 combines with J gene TRBJ2-3; a weak D match, TRBD1 (5 bases). The CDR3 is CSVASKGGTDTQYF. For the CDR3, the DNA is TGCAGCGTTGCATCCAAAGGGGGCACAGATACGCAGTATTTT.